This T cell receptor (beta chain) originates from a study of Tregs in tolerant kidney transplant recipients. Across the study: CD4+CD25+CD127- cells came from approximately 3-day belatacept mixed lymphocyte reactions, some with roughly 5-day graft donor restimulation. Recipient cells were told from donor cells by antibody staining.

This clone occurred once. Its target is unknown. Trimming stripped 1 base from V and 7 bases from J, with 13 bases between. CDR1 is LGHNA, CDR2 YSLEER, per germline. This CDR3 is 15 amino acids long. Libraries were prepared by immunoSEQ multiplex PCR; TCRdb keeps only in-frame clonotypes and omits some of them. Altogether approximately 30,000 clones are present, 82% being singletons, with the ten largest covering 2% to 2.5%. Study-level points and caveats: The most relevant donor-specific Treg TCRbeta repertoire apparently came from expansion with activated donor B cells. The small number of patients limits these findings pending further validation.

This sequence was found in a human donor in good health. J is TRBJ2-2 and V is TRBV4-3; D not resolved. The material sequenced was Tregs from blood cultured with allogeneic cells. In nucleotides, the CDR3 is TGCGCCAGCAGCCAAGGGGCTCCCACTGTCGGGGAGCTGTTTTTT. This sequence encodes CASSQGAPTVGELFF.